This TCR beta chain was sequenced in a study of OX40 agonist ivuxolimab in advanced cancers. General notes on the study: Ivuxolimab, which targeted the costimulatory receptor OX40 (CD134), was an agonistic, fully human IgG2 monoclonal antibody. Intravenous ivuxolimab was administered to patients every 2 weeks at six dose levels: 0.01, 0.1, 0.3, 1.5, 3 and 10 mg/kg. Prior anti-PD-1, anti-PD-L1 or anti-CTLA-4 therapy was permitted, and checkpoint inhibitors had been received by less than 45% of dose-escalation patients. Three dose-escalation patients achieved partial responses, one with hepatocellular carcinoma and two with cutaneous melanoma. The dose-escalation cohort was roughly 80% male with a mean age of about 65 years, ranging from about 23 to 85. Peripheral TCRbeta sequencing was intended to test whether TCR sequence diversity was altered and clonal T-cell expansion was caused by ivuxolimab. Among the 52 dose-escalation patients, around 19 had hepatocellular carcinoma, approximately 15 melanoma, 9 renal cell carcinoma and 9 head and neck cancer. The paper reports the monotherapy dose-escalation portion (N of about 47 patients) of the phase I ivuxolimab trial.

The count of this clone is one. The target of this receptor is not known. Base qualities were left out, and no much larger clone turns up one base away. Summary of the overall study and its limitations: Which antigens the clonally expanded peripheral T cells were specific for was not determined. At doses of 0.1 to 3.0 mg/kg, clonal expansion of both CD4+ and CD8+ T cells in blood was seen between baseline and week 6. Low levels of normalized T-cell clonal expansion were also seen in some patients who did not respond. In the 0.1-3.0 mg/kg groups, partial responders had among the lowest normalized peripheral clonal expansion, particularly in CD8+ T cells. After ivuxolimab, more expanded clones were found on average in CD8+ T cells than in CD4+ T cells.

At the junction V is shortened by 4 bases and J by 3 bases; bases outside the gene matches: 4. Based on the germline V gene (reference sequence), the CDR1 and CDR2 sequences are SGHNT and YYREEE. Its CDR3 holds 14 amino acids, cysteine through phenylalanine. CDR3 DNA is the only sequence kept; it has 42 bases, read in frame from the first base. The trial excluded patients who had a history of autoimmune disease or who were on systemic immunosuppression. Peripheral blood for TCR sequencing was drawn from every dose cohort at baseline, at cycle 4 day 1 and at cycle 7 day 1. The samples were taken from a phase I, first-in-human, multicenter, open-label dose-escalation trial of ivuxolimab. The trial enrolled adults with locally advanced or metastatic head and neck squamous cell, hepatocellular, melanoma or renal cell carcinoma. CD4+ and CD8+ T cells were sorted separately from peripheral blood before TCR sequencing.

For sequencing of the TCRbeta CDR3 region, genomic DNA was extracted from the sorted cells. TCRbeta CDR3 regions were sequenced using the immunoSEQ Assay. This is the immuneACCESS table as TCRdb keeps it, with only in-frame sequences that have V and J called. A part of the clones is gone; compared with another copy, unresolved V genes explain less than half, and the rest is unexplained. Present in this sample are about 90,000 clones, about 90% of which were seen just once. Of the sample, approximately 8.4% is held by the ten largest clones. This sequence was found in an adult with an advanced solid tumor such as melanoma, head and neck, liver or kidney cancer. The sequence is built from TRBV5-4 and TRBJ1-2; 9 central nucleotides agree with TRBD1. Sequenced material: CD4+ or CD8+ T cells sorted from blood, taken in a trial of the OX40 agonist ivuxolimab. The CDR3 is CASSGDRADYGYTF. The nucleotide sequence is TGTGCCAGCAGCGGGGACAGGGCTGACTATGGCTACACCTTC.